These 21 T cell receptor beta chains were sequenced from one sample in a study of T cells in Graves' hyperthyroidism and ophthalmopathy. Regions amplified from RNA transcripts were the TCR beta CDR3 regions. In the first-round RT-PCR of the TCR CDR3, the HTBI primer set was used. TCRdb independently ran MiXCR on the multiplex PCR reads; one entry per CDR3 protein. The table has about 360,000 distinct CDR3 sequences, about 12% seen once. Sample: blood. The receptors shown here come from a woman younger than 35 with Graves' hyperthyroidism.

V usage is TRBV10-2 and J usage is TRBJ2-2; 7 nucleotides line up with TRBD1. CDR3 length: 15 residues. V trimming: 6 bases; J trimming: 1 base; junction bases outside the gene matches: 5. Germline CDR1 reads WSHSY; CDR2 reads SAAADI. The CDR3 spells CASSPGQLNTGELFF. CDR3 nucleotides: TGCGCCAGCAGCCCGGGACAGCTGAACACCGGGGAGCTGTTTTTT.

This clonotype was recorded at least ten times. The gene calls are TRBV2 and TRBJ2-3; D is uncertain. V lost 5 bases and J lost 9, with 12 bases in between. The CDR3 covers 12 residues. CDR1 SNHLY and CDR2 FYNNEI come from the germline V gene. For the CDR3, the DNA is TGTGCCAGCAGTCCGACCCACGACACGCAGTATTTT. It is translated as CASSPTHDTQYF.

With respect to this clonotype: This may come from a read error, since a much larger clone is one base off. The chain has TRBV2 and TRBJ2-5, with D possibly TRBD1 on 6 matching bases. Germline loops: CDR1 SNHLY, CDR2 FYNNEI. The CDR3 is 12 amino acids. This chain's CDR3 is CVSRQVQETQYF. CDR3 bases: TGTGTCAGCAGACAGGTCCAAGAGACCCAGTACTTC.

The V and J genes are TRBV4-1 and TRBJ2-1; 9 nucleotides line up with TRBD1. Trimming took 3 bases from V and 0 from J; bases not matched to a gene: 15. In germline, CDR1 is MGHRA, CDR2 YSYEKL. There are 20 residues in the CDR3. The CDR3 region has the DNA TGCGCCAGCAGCCATTCGGAGGGACAGGGAAGGACCTACTCCTACAATGAGCAGTTCTTC. This codes for CASSHSEGQGRTYSYNEQFF.

This clonotype has more than one count but fewer than ten. The rearrangement links TRBV28 to TRBJ1-5; a weak D match, TRBD1 (6 bases). From germline, CDR1 is MDHEN and CDR2 SYDVKM. V was cut by 7 bases and J by 4 bases, with 20 bases left in between. The CDR3 sequence is 16 residues long. In DNA, the CDR3 is TGTGCCAGCAATCAAAGGCCAGGGGTCCGGAATCAGCCCCAGCATTTT. Translated: CASNQRPGVRNQPQHF.

This clonotype was detected ten times or more. The J gene is TRBJ1-2, the V gene TRBV6-2 or TRBV6-3; tentative D call: TRBD1 (6 bases). V lost 6 bases and J lost 8, with 19 bases in between. This CDR3 spans 14 amino acids. Germline CDR1 and CDR2: MNHEY and SVGEGT. Written as DNA, the CDR3 is TGTGCCAGCAGAGGGGGGAGGACCTTCGGCGGCTACACCTTC. Translated: CASRGGRTFGGYTF.

The rearrangement links TRBV19 to TRBJ1-5; D is unresolved. Per germline, CDR1 LNHDA and CDR2 SQIVND (reference sequence). This CDR3 has 16 amino acids. Trimming took off 1 base at V and 0 bases at J, with 10 bases between the two ends. CDR3: CASSIVQDYSNQPQHF. For the CDR3, the DNA is TGTGCCAGTAGTATAGTCCAGGACTATAGCAATCAGCCCCAGCATTTT.

This clonotype was counted ten times or more. The J gene is TRBJ2-1, the V gene TRBV20-1; 7 bases line up with TRBD2. V lost 5 bases, J lost 7 bases, and 17 bases stayed unmatched. In germline, CDR1 is DFQATT, CDR2 SNEGSKA (reference sequence). The CDR3 is 16 residues long. In DNA form, the CDR3 reads TGCAGTGCTTCCCCGGGACTACCTCGAATGTTGAATGAGCAGTTCTTC. This codes for CSASPGLPRMLNEQFF.

This clonotype was picked up many times. The genes are TRBV12-3 or TRBV12-4 and TRBJ2-1, with D unclear. The CDR3 has 13 residues. V lost 7 bases and J 2 bases, leaving 9 bases between the germline ends. In DNA, the CDR3 is TGTGCCAGCAATTCATGGGCCTACAATGAGCAGTTCTTC. Its protein is CASNSWAYNEQFF.

The rearrangement links TRBV20-1 to TRBJ2-2, with TRBD1 matching 10 bases. Per germline, CDR1 DFQATT and CDR2 SNEGSKA (reference sequence). The CDR3 is 15 amino acids. With 3 bases clipped from V and 4 bases from J, the junction kept 5 bases outside the gene matches. The CDR3 DNA sequence: TGCAGTGCTAGGTGGGGGACAGGGGTCACCGGGGAGCTGTTTTTT. Protein product: CSARWGTGVTGELFF.

The CDR3 spells CASHATQGSGMKTQYF. The CDR3 DNA reads as TGTGCCAGTCATGCTACACAGGGGTCAGGCATGAAGACCCAGTACTTC. This chain uses TRBV19 with TRBJ2-5, with 7 bases aligning to TRBD1. This CDR3 is 16 amino acids long. V trimming: 8 bases; J trimming: 6 bases; junction bases outside the gene matches: 18. Looked up from germline, CDR1 is LNHDA and CDR2 is SQIVND (reference sequence). Supplemented by reference TRBV19 and TRBJ2-5, the full variable domain reads DGGITQSPKYLFRKEGQNVTLSCEQNLNHDAMYWYRQDPGQGLRLIYYSQIVNDFQKGDIAEGYSVSREKKESFPLTVTSAQKNPTAFYLCASHATQGSGMKTQYFGPGTRLLVL.

This clonotype was observed at least ten times. V usage is TRBV2 and J usage is TRBJ1-5, with TRBD1 identical over 8 bases. Germline V gene lookup returns CDR1 SNHLY and CDR2 FYNNEI. V shed 2 bases, J shed 1 base, and the junction held 7 bases outside the gene matches. The CDR3 has 17 residues. The CDR3 DNA reads TGTGCCAGCAGTGAATTCGGGACAGGCTTAAGCAATCAGCCCCAGCATTTT. This gives the protein CASSEFGTGLSNQPQHF.

This clonotype has ten or more counts. CDR3: CASTVGTLIRNTEAFF. The CDR3 bases are TGTGCCAGTACCGTGGGGACCCTCATAAGGAACACTGAAGCTTTCTTT. This chain joins TRBV19 and TRBJ1-1, with D possibly TRBD1 on 5 matching bases. Per the germline V gene, CDR1 is LNHDA and CDR2 is SQIVND (reference sequence). This CDR3 is 16 amino acids long. Between the trimmed V and J ends, which lost 7 bases and 1 base, there was a span of 19 bases.

This clonotype was detected many times. The J gene is TRBJ1-5, the V gene TRBV12-3 or TRBV12-4; a weak D match, TRBD1 (6 bases). The CDR3 extends over 12 amino acids. V was pared by 11 bases and J by 7 bases, with 15 bases between. CDR3 residues: CAPRYREQPQHF. In nucleotides, the CDR3 is TGTGCCCCCAGATACAGGGAACAGCCCCAGCATTTT.

This clonotype was counted many times. The chain links TRBV15 to TRBJ2-2; TRBD1 is a possible D gene (6 bases). Germline CDR1 LNHNV, CDR2 YYDKDF (reference sequence). Trimming shortened V by 3 bases and J by 2 bases, and 13 bases separated the two germline ends. The CDR3 is 16 residues long. This chain's CDR3 is CATSSAGQPNTGELFF. The CDR3 coding sequence is TGTGCCACCAGCAGCGCTGGACAGCCTAACACCGGGGAGCTGTTTTTT.

The rearrangement uses TRBV18 and TRBJ1-3; D not certain. This CDR3 region has 14 residues. Trimming took off 2 bases at V and 7 bases at J, with 12 bases between the two ends. Germline loops: CDR1 KGHSH, CDR2 LQKENI. Here the CDR3 reads CASSPESAGNTIYF. The CDR3 coding sequence is TGTGCCAGCTCACCAGAAAGTGCCGGTAACACCATATATTTT.

This clonotype was detected many times. An end of the junction does not agree with germline; a read error may underlie this. V usage is TRBV7-7 and J usage is TRBJ2-1, with D possibly matching TRBD2 (6 bases). The CDR3 is 19 residues long. CDR1 is SSHAT and CDR2 is FNYEAQ in the germline V gene (reference sequence). The CDR3 spells CASSPGLGGKSLIEIEQFF. Here the CDR3 DNA reads TGTGCTAGCAGCCCCGGTCTTGGCGGGAAAAGCTTAATAGAAATTGAGCAGTTCTTC.

This clonotype was counted at least ten times. This chain links TRBV12-3 or TRBV12-4 with TRBJ1-1; D is possibly TRBD1 (6 bases). There are 14 residues in the CDR3. V lost 6 bases, J lost 1 base, and 12 bases lay in between. The CDR3 spells CASRMGHQNTEAFF. The CDR3 DNA sequence: TGTGCCAGCAGGATGGGACACCAGAACACTGAAGCTTTCTTT.

The chain couples TRBV5-1 to TRBJ2-3; 9 bases agree with TRBD2. The CDR3 is made up of 16 amino acids. Germline trimming cut 2 bases from V and 3 bases from J; bases unmatched to any gene: 7. The germline gives CDR1 SGHRS, CDR2 YFSETQ. The CDR3 is CASSFIAGVRTDTQYF. DNA of the CDR3: TGCGCCAGCAGCTTTATAGCGGGAGTGAGGACAGATACGCAGTATTTT.

This clonotype has at least ten counts. The V and J genes are TRBV7-8 and TRBJ2-5, with D possibly matching TRBD2 (6 bases). Trimming took off 1 base at V and 1 base at J, with 13 bases between the two ends. Germline V lookup: CDR1 SGHVS, CDR2 FQNEAQ. This CDR3 comprises 16 residues. The CDR3 DNA is TGTGCCAGCAGCTTAGTTGCGGGACTGTCCCAAGAGACCCAGTACTTC. It translates to CASSLVAGLSQETQYF.

Note on this clonotype: This may stem from a read error, because a much larger clone lies one nucleotide away. This chain links TRBV27 with TRBJ2-3; no clear D. The CDR3 extends over 14 amino acids. In germline, CDR1 is MNHEY, CDR2 SMNVEV (reference sequence). CDR3 in amino acids: CTSRVTLSTDTQYF. DNA for the CDR3: TGTACCAGCAGAGTGACCTTGAGCACAGATACGCAGTATTTT.